Listed here are 15 T cell receptor beta chains from one sample, sequenced in a study of cytomegalovirus exposure and HLA in healthy donors. Sequencing used immunoSEQ multiplex PCR; TCRdb keeps in-frame clones, though not all of them. The data contain about 200,000 clones, 75% to 85% of them singletons. The sample was PBMCs. Every receptor here comes from a woman aged 25 to 39 in good health and CMV-seropositive.

DNA for the CDR3: TGTGCCAGTGGACAGGGGGCGCAGGTCGAGCAGTACTTC. Encoded protein: CASGQGAQVEQYF. This chain joins TRBV19 and TRBJ2-7; the match to TRBD1 covers 11 bases. This CDR3 has 13 amino acids. Germline CDR1 and CDR2: LNHDA and SQIVND (reference sequence). The trim removed 8 bases at V and 6 bases at J, leaving 6 bases unmatched.

This chain uses TRBV6-1 with TRBJ2-7; 8 nucleotides match TRBD2. Germline V gene lookup returns CDR1 MNHNS and CDR2 SASEGT. The length of the CDR3 is 15 residues. The junction had 8 bases not matched to a gene; V was cut back by 7 bases and J by 0 bases. The CDR3 reads CASNVLADSSYEQYF. For the CDR3, the DNA is TGTGCCAGCAATGTACTAGCGGACAGCTCCTACGAGCAGTACTTC.

The chain joins TRBV9 to TRBJ2-6; possible D gene TRBD1, 5 bases. The CDR3 sequence is 13 residues long. The ends were cut back, 5 bases at V and 11 bases at J, with 14 bases in the middle. The germline V gene encodes CDR1 SGDLS and CDR2 YYNGEE. In DNA, the CDR3 is TGTGCCAGCAGAGGGGCCGGCAAGGACGTCCTGACTTTC. Residues: CASRGAGKDVLTF.

This clone was counted a single time. The chain has TRBV12-2 and TRBJ2-3; the D call TRBD2 from the table was never checked on the DNA. TRBV12-2 is described as a pseudogene. This CDR3 is built from 12 residues. The CDR3 bases are TGTGCAAGTCGCCACCGGGGGGATACGCAGTATTTT. This translates into CASRHRGDTQYF.

The chain recombines TRBV7-2 with TRBJ1-1; tentative D call: TRBD1 (5 bases). This CDR3 spans 13 amino acids. Germline CDR1 SGHTA, CDR2 FQGNSA. V lost 5 bases and J lost 3, with 10 bases in between. CDR3 nucleotide sequence: TGTGCCAGCAGCGTAGGGGAGGACACTGAAGCTTTCTTT. Translated: CASSVGEDTEAFF.

This clone was seen only once. This chain connects TRBV12-5 to TRBJ1-5; maybe TRBD1 (6 bases). This CDR3 contains 16 residues. Germline values: CDR1 LGHNT, CDR2 FRNRAP. Trimming removed 1 base from V and 4 bases from J, with 14 bases in between. CDR3 residues: CASGLGLQRGNQPQHF. Here the CDR3 DNA reads TGTGCTAGTGGTTTGGGCTTACAGAGGGGGAATCAGCCCCAGCATTTT.

The V gene is TRBV14, the J gene TRBJ2-2; weak D call: TRBD1 (5 bases). This CDR3 contains 16 residues. V lost 0 bases and J lost 4, with 12 bases in between. Germline V gene lookup returns CDR1 SGHDN and CDR2 FVKESK. The CDR3, as DNA: TGTGCCAGCAGCCAAGACGCAGGGATCATCACCGGGGAGCTGTTTTTT. It is translated as CASSQDAGIITGELFF.

J is TRBJ1-1 and V is TRBV5-1; no reliable D call. V was shortened by 3 bases and J by 5 bases, with 14 bases between the two germline ends. Looked up from germline, CDR1 is SGHRS and CDR2 is YFSETQ. The CDR3 contains 14 residues. The CDR3: CASSSPTRGTEAFF. The CDR3 DNA reads as TGCGCCAGCAGCTCGCCGACGAGAGGAACTGAAGCTTTCTTT.

A single count supports this clone. The chain uses TRBV28 and TRBJ1-4; 7 bases agree with TRBD1. The J segment lost 8 bases and the V segment lost 2 bases, leaving 11 bases of the junction unmatched. The CDR3 is made up of 16 amino acids. CDR1 and CDR2 from the germline V gene are MDHEN and SYDVKM. This CDR3 is CASSLTRRGGVEKLFF. The CDR3 nucleotides read TGTGCCAGCAGTTTAACCCGCAGAGGGGGCGTCGAAAAACTGTTTTTT.

This chain uses TRBV28 with TRBJ2-3; 12 positions agree with TRBD2. The germline V gene encodes CDR1 MDHEN and CDR2 SYDVKM. V trimming: 9 bases; J trimming: 3 bases; junction bases outside the gene matches: 7. There are 15 residues in the CDR3. CDR3 protein: CASGSGLAGTDTQYF. DNA for the CDR3: TGTGCCAGTGGTTCGGGACTAGCGGGTACAGATACGCAGTATTTT.

The J gene is TRBJ1-1, the V gene TRBV19, with 7 bases fitting TRBD1. The V gene's germline CDR1 is LNHDA and CDR2 SQIVND (reference sequence). J lost 1 base, V lost 5 bases, and 4 bases had no gene match. This CDR3 comprises 14 residues. CDR3 protein: CASSLGQKNTEAFF. The CDR3 DNA reads as TGTGCCAGTAGTTTGGGACAGAAGAACACTGAAGCTTTCTTT.

The CDR3 coding sequence is TGCAGTGCTGGCGGGGAGACCCAGTACTTC. It specifies CSAGGETQYF. The rearrangement joins TRBV20-1 to TRBJ2-5; a possible D gene is TRBD2 (5 bases). CDR1 and CDR2 from the germline V gene are DFQATT and SNEGSKA (reference sequence). V lost 5 bases and J lost 5, with 6 bases in between. The CDR3 has 10 residues.

The chain couples TRBV6-1 to TRBJ1-1; perhaps TRBD1 as D (5 bases). Trimming took 4 bases from V and 4 from J, leaving 13 bases between them. Germline loops: CDR1 MNHNS, CDR2 SASEGT. CDR3 length equals 14 residues. The CDR3 region has the DNA TGTGCCAGCAGTGCACTACAGGTAGGCACTGAAGCTTTCTTT. It encodes CASSALQVGTEAFF.

The CDR3 protein is CASSGGLAENEQFF. For the CDR3, the DNA is TGTGCCAGCAGTGGAGGACTAGCCGAGAATGAGCAGTTCTTC. The rearrangement joins TRBV6-1 to TRBJ2-1, with 8 positions matching TRBD2. The CDR3 loop spans 14 amino acids. Trimming at V came to 4 bases and at J to 7 bases, leaving 6 bases not matched to a gene. Looked up from germline, CDR1 is MNHNS and CDR2 is SASEGT.

The chain links TRBV7-9 to TRBJ2-7; 9 nucleotides line up with TRBD1. The CDR3 has 14 amino acids. J gave up 6 bases and V 4 bases, and 7 bases lay outside the gene matches. From germline, CDR1 is SEHNR and CDR2 FQNEAQ (reference sequence). In DNA form, the CDR3 reads TGTGCCAGCAGCTCCCGGGACAGGGTGATCGAGCAGTACTTC. Translating gives CASSSRDRVIEQYF.